The 28 T cell receptor beta chains presented below share a single source sample, sequenced in a study of T cells in Graves' hyperthyroidism and ophthalmopathy. From RNA transcripts, TCR beta CDR3 regions were amplified. HTBI primers were used for first-round RT-PCR of the TCR CDR3. TCRdb ran MiXCR on the multiplex PCR reads and lists one entry per CDR3 protein. Here the sample spans about 360,000 distinct CDR3 sequences, 15% to 18% being singletons. The sequencing sample was made of blood. The receptor source for this set is a woman aged 18-35 years with Graves' hyperthyroidism that later progressed to Graves' ophthalmopathy.

This clonotype came up many times. The rearrangement links TRBV7-2 to TRBJ2-5; D ambiguous. Trimming shortened V by 4 bases and J by 6 bases, and 12 bases separated the two germline ends. The CDR3 spans 13 residues. Germline V gives CDR1 SGHTA, CDR2 FQGNSA. The CDR3 DNA reads TGTGCCAGCAGCTCGGACCCCGTCCAGACCCAGTACTTC. This encodes CASSSDPVQTQYF.

This clonotype has a handful of counts. The chain carries TRBV29-1 and TRBJ2-1; 9 bases agree with TRBD1. In germline, CDR1 is SQVTM, CDR2 ANQGSEA. Germline trimming cut 4 bases from V and 7 bases from J; bases unmatched to any gene: 11. The CDR3 extends over 15 amino acids. This CDR3 is CSVAYGTGFLNEQFF. Here the CDR3 DNA reads TGCAGCGTTGCGTATGGGACAGGGTTTTTGAATGAGCAGTTCTTC.

The J gene is TRBJ2-3, the V gene TRBV7-9; 8 bases align to TRBD1. CDR3 length: 15 amino acids. The germline V gene has CDR1 SEHNR and CDR2 FQNEAQ (reference sequence). With 4 bases clipped from V and 0 bases from J, the junction kept 3 bases outside the gene matches. The CDR3 region has the DNA TGTGCCAGCAGCTCGGGACAGGTTAGCACAGATACGCAGTATTTT. Protein sequence: CASSSGQVSTDTQYF.

This clonotype has more than one count but fewer than ten. The chain is built from TRBV24-1 and TRBJ2-3; D gene uncertain. Germline CDR1 reads KGHDR; CDR2 reads SFDVKD. The CDR3 runs 13 residues. The V end was cut by 3 bases, the J end by 0 bases, with 3 bases between. In nucleotides, the CDR3 is TGTGCCACCAGTGATACTAGCACAGATACGCAGTATTTT. Its translation: CATSDTSTDTQYF.

The chain employs TRBV7-8 and TRBJ2-1, with D possibly matching TRBD1 (6 bases). This CDR3 spans 15 amino acids. Trimming pared 2 bases from V and 9 bases from J, leaving 17 bases between. The germline gives CDR1 SGHVS, CDR2 FQNEAQ. The CDR3 protein is CASSLPTGYLPEQFF. The CDR3 DNA reads as TGTGCCAGCAGCTTACCTACAGGGTATCTGCCTGAGCAGTTCTTC.

This clonotype was detected many times. The J gene is TRBJ2-5, the V gene TRBV7-2, with 10 bases that match TRBD2. From germline, CDR1 is SGHTA and CDR2 FQGNSA. The CDR3 runs to 17 residues. V dropped 2 bases and J dropped 5; count of bases not matched to a gene: 11. CDR3 coding DNA: TGTGCCAGCAGCTTATTCAATCGCGCTAGCGGGAGTGAGACCCAGTACTTC. This sequence encodes CASSLFNRASGSETQYF.

There are many counts of this clonotype. The chain uses TRBV28 and TRBJ1-2; D is unresolved. This CDR3 is built from 13 residues. V lost 2 bases and J 2 bases, leaving 6 bases between the germline ends. The germline CDR1 and CDR2 sequences are MDHEN and SYDVKM. The CDR3 spells CASSLTENYGYTF. The CDR3 nucleotides read TGTGCCAGCAGTTTAACAGAGAACTATGGCTACACCTTC.

This clonotype was seen at least ten times. The DNA for the CDR3 is TGTGCCAGCAGCCCATCGCGGAACACCGGGGAGCTGTTTTTT. Translation gives CASSPSRNTGELFF. The chain carries TRBV11-1 and TRBJ2-2; D remains unclear. V was pared by 5 bases and J by 1 base, with 8 bases between. Per the germline V gene, CDR1 is SGHAT and CDR2 is FQDESV (reference sequence). CDR3 length: 14 residues.

This clonotype was seen at least ten times. The V gene is TRBV3-1, the J gene TRBJ1-2; unclear D gene. Germline-derived CDR1 and CDR2 are LGHDT and YNNKEL (reference sequence). V was shortened by 0 bases and J by 5 bases, with 7 bases between the two germline ends. The CDR3 spans 13 residues. CDR3 bases: TGTGCCAGCAGCCAAGAAGACGGTTATGGCTACACCTTC. Protein sequence: CASSQEDGYGYTF.

The sample holds a few counts of this clonotype. The chain recombines TRBV10-3 with TRBJ2-1; 10 nucleotides align to TRBD2. V gave up 6 bases and J gave up 7 bases; unmatched junction bases: 12. This CDR3 comprises 16 residues. Germline assignment: CDR1 ENHRY and CDR2 SYGVKD. The CDR3 bases are TGTGCCATCAGAATCGAGCGGGAGGGGAGTTGGAATGAGCAGTTCTTC. This encodes CAIRIEREGSWNEQFF.

In its sample, this clonotype was seen many times. The gene calls are TRBV4-1 and TRBJ2-1; D perhaps matches TRBD1 (6 bases). The germline CDR1 and CDR2 sequences are MGHRA and YSYEKL. V gave up 8 bases and J gave up 6 bases, with 17 bases separating them. The CDR3 extends over 14 amino acids. CDR3 DNA sequence: TGCGCCAGCGAAGACAGGTTCTTTACCAATGAGCAGTTCTTC. Translation: CASEDRFFTNEQFF.

This clonotype was counted at least ten times. The V gene is TRBV20-1, the J gene TRBJ2-2; TRBD2 matches 7 bases. V gave up 3 bases and J gave up 2 bases; unmatched junction bases: 3. The germline CDR1 and CDR2 sequences are DFQATT and SNEGSKA (reference sequence). The CDR3 totals 14 residues. The CDR3 here is CSARGLSNTGELFF. In DNA form, the CDR3 reads TGCAGTGCTAGGGGACTATCTAACACCGGGGAGCTGTTTTTT.

The sample holds a few counts of this clonotype. CDR3 in amino acids: CASSFGSSTYNEQFF. For the CDR3, the DNA is TGTGCCAGCAGTTTTGGTAGCAGCACCTACAATGAGCAGTTCTTC. This chain links TRBV27 with TRBJ2-1; D is unclear. The V gene lost 3 bases and the J gene lost 2 bases, with 11 bases spanning the gap. Looked up from germline, CDR1 is MNHEY and CDR2 is SMNVEV (reference sequence). This CDR3 comprises 15 residues.

This clonotype showed up many times. This chain joins TRBV7-2 and TRBJ2-2, with no clear D. The ends were cut back, 0 bases at V and 3 bases at J, with 5 bases in the middle. The V gene's germline CDR1 is SGHTA and CDR2 FQGNSA. The CDR3 is 14 residues long. The CDR3 nucleotides read TGTGCCAGCAGCTTAGCGCCTCACACCGGGGAGCTGTTTTTT. Its protein is CASSLAPHTGELFF.

The sample holds a few counts of this clonotype. The CDR3 sequence is CASSQVWGMRTDNYGYTF. The CDR3 DNA reads TGCGCCAGCAGCCAAGTATGGGGAATGAGGACGGACAACTATGGCTACACCTTC. This chain uses TRBV4-1 with TRBJ1-2; the D is unclear. CDR1 and CDR2 (germline): MGHRA, YSYEKL. This CDR3 region has 18 residues. The V and J ends lost 1 base and 2 bases respectively, with 20 bases between them.

This clonotype was counted at least ten times. J is TRBJ2-7 and V is TRBV27; D may be TRBD1 or TRBD2 (5 bases each). Germline V lookup: CDR1 MNHEY, CDR2 SMNVEV (reference sequence). CDR3 size: 12 residues. The germline V and J ends were trimmed by 5 bases and 6 bases, with 11 bases remaining between them. The CDR3 reads CASSEFGAEQYF. The CDR3 DNA is TGTGCCAGCAGTGAGTTCGGGGCCGAGCAGTACTTC.

This clonotype was recorded many times. V and J are TRBV20-1 and TRBJ2-5, with D perhaps given as TRBD1 or TRBD2 (5 bases each). V lost 6 bases and J lost 2, with 40 bases in between. This CDR3 has 22 residues. Germline V lookup: CDR1 DFQATT, CDR2 SNEGSKA (reference sequence). This chain's CDR3 is CSAMPTRTGHERREGFQETQYF. CDR3 sequence (DNA): TGCAGTGCGATGCCCACCAGGACCGGACACGAGCGCCGAGAGGGATTTCAAGAGACCCAGTACTTC.

In this sample, this clonotype turned up many times. The J gene is TRBJ2-3, the V gene TRBV20-1; TRBD2 might be the D (6 bases). V gave up 0 bases and J gave up 5 bases, with 15 bases separating them. The germline V gene has CDR1 DFQATT and CDR2 SNEGSKA (reference sequence). The CDR3 loop spans 15 amino acids. The CDR3 loop is CSARDHLEGQDTQYF. The CDR3 region has the DNA TGCAGTGCTAGAGATCACTTGGAGGGGCAAGATACGCAGTATTTT.

This clonotype was seen many times. The rearrangement joins TRBV12-3 or TRBV12-4 to TRBJ2-1; 11 positions match TRBD2. V lost 4 bases and J lost 4; bases outside the gene matches: 6. This CDR3 region has 16 residues. CDR3 DNA sequence: TGTGCCAGCAGTTCTAGTAGCGGGAGGGGTTACAATGAGCAGTTCTTC. Translating gives CASSSSSGRGYNEQFF.

This clonotype occurred many times. This chain uses TRBV29-1 with TRBJ1-2; possibly TRBD1 for D (6 bases). This CDR3 has 15 residues. Trimming shortened V by 0 bases and J by 1 base, and 12 bases separated the two germline ends. Germline assignment: CDR1 SQVTM and CDR2 ANQGSEA. The chain's CDR3 is CSVEDYGRGNYGYTF. As DNA, the CDR3 is TGCAGCGTTGAAGATTACGGCAGGGGTAACTATGGCTACACCTTC.

This chain uses TRBV14 with TRBJ2-7; 7 bases are a match to TRBD2. Germline CDR1 and CDR2: SGHDN and FVKESK. The CDR3 consists of 15 residues. The V segment lost 0 bases and the J segment 4 bases; nucleotides outside the gene matches: 6. CDR3 bases: TGTGCCAGCAGCCAAGAACTGACTAGCAGTTACGAGCAGTACTTC. Translation gives CASSQELTSSYEQYF. Together with reference TRBV14 and TRBJ2-7, the CDR3 gives the full variable domain: EAGVTQFPSHSVIEKGQTVTLRCDPISGHDNLYWYRRVMGKEIKFLLHFVKESKQDESGMPNNRFLAERTGGTYSTLKVQPAELEDSGVYFCASSQELTSSYEQYFGPGTRLTVT.

This clonotype was picked up many times. This sequence joins TRBV6-1 and TRBJ1-1; D uncertain. Germline CDR1 MNHNS, CDR2 SASEGT. The V and J ends lost 4 bases and 0 bases respectively, with 12 bases between them. The CDR3 totals 15 residues. CDR3 coding DNA: TGTGCCAGCAGTGGGCCAGGCGCCATGAACACTGAAGCTTTCTTT. Amino acid sequence: CASSGPGAMNTEAFF.

The V and J genes are TRBV2 and TRBJ1-6; no reliable D call. Germline V gene sequence: CDR1 SNHLY, CDR2 FYNNEI. This CDR3 spans 11 amino acids. Trimming took 7 bases from V and 9 from J, leaving 7 bases between them. The CDR3 sequence is CASTGSSPLHF. CDR3 nucleotide sequence: TGTGCCAGCACGGGCAGTTCACCCCTCCACTTT.

This clonotype was counted a few times. The chain has TRBV4-1 and TRBJ2-5; the D is unclear. CDR1 is MGHRA and CDR2 is YSYEKL in the germline V gene. The CDR3 runs 13 residues. V was pared by 0 bases and J by 7 bases, with 9 bases between. This CDR3 reads CASSQEVRGTQYF. The CDR3 region has the DNA TGCGCCAGCAGCCAAGAAGTTCGCGGGACCCAGTACTTC.

This clonotype came up many times. CDR3 coding DNA: TGTGCCAGCAGCCCGAGACTAGCGGGAGAAGATACGCAGTATTTT. Protein product: CASSPRLAGEDTQYF. V is TRBV7-9 and J is TRBJ2-3, with 12 positions matching TRBD2. The CDR3 is 15 residues long. Per the germline V gene, CDR1 is SEHNR and CDR2 is FQNEAQ (reference sequence). Losses at the gene ends were 5 bases for V and 5 bases for J; bases not matched to a gene: 5.

This clonotype was counted at least ten times. This chain joins TRBV20-1 and TRBJ2-2; 12 bases agree with TRBD1. This CDR3 is 15 amino acids long. V lost 6 bases and J lost 7; bases outside the gene matches: 9. Germline V gene sequence: CDR1 DFQATT, CDR2 SNEGSKA (reference sequence). CDR3 sequence (DNA): TGCAGTGCCAACTTGGGACAGGGGGCTAACGGGGAGCTGTTTTTT. Translating gives CSANLGQGANGELFF.

The CDR3 DNA reads as TGCAGCGTTCGGGGGTTACTAGCGCCCTACAATGAGCAGTTCTTC. Protein product: CSVRGLLAPYNEQFF. The rearrangement links TRBV29-1 to TRBJ2-1; 7 nucleotides match TRBD2. CDR3 size: 15 residues. The V and J ends lost 5 bases and 2 bases, in that order; junction bases with no gene match: 9. Germline CDR1 and CDR2: SQVTM and ANQGSEA.

This clonotype was seen a handful of times. This chain connects TRBV20-1 to TRBJ2-7; D is unclear. The V end lost 0 bases, the J end lost 3 bases, and 6 bases lay between the germline ends. The CDR3 sequence is 12 residues long. The germline V gene has CDR1 DFQATT and CDR2 SNEGSKA (reference sequence). The DNA of the CDR3 is TGCAGTGCTAGAGATCCCCGCTACGAGCAGTACTTC. It specifies CSARDPRYEQYF.